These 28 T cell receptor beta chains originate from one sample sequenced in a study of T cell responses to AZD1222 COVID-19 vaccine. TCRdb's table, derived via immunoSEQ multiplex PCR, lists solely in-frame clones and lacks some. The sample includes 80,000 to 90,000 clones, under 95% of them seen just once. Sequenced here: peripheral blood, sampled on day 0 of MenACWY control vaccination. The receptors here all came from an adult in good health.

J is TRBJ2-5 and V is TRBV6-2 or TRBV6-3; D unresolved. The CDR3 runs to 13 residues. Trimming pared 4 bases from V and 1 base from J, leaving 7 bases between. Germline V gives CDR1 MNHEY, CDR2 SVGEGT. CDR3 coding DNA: TGTGCCAGCAGTTTGGTACTCCAAGAGACCCAGTACTTC. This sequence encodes CASSLVLQETQYF.

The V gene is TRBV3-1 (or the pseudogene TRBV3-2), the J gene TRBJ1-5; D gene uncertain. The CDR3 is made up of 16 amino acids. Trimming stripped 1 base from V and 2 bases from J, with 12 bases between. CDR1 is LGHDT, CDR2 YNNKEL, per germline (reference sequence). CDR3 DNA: TGTGCCAGCAGCCAAGGGGGTGGGCAGGGCAATCAGCCCCAGCATTTT. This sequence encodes CASSQGGGQGNQPQHF.

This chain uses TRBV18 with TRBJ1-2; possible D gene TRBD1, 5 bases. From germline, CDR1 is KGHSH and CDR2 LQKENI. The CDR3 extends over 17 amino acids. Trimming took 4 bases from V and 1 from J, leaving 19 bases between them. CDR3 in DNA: TGTGCCAGCTCACAACTACAGGTGCCCCCTGATAACTATGGCTACACCTTC. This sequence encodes CASSQLQVPPDNYGYTF.

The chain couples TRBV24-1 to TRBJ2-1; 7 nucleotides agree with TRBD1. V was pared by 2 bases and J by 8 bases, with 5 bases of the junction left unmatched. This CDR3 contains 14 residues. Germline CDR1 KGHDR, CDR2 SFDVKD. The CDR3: CATSDWDSSHEQFF. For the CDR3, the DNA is TGTGCCACCAGTGATTGGGACAGTTCCCATGAGCAGTTCTTC.

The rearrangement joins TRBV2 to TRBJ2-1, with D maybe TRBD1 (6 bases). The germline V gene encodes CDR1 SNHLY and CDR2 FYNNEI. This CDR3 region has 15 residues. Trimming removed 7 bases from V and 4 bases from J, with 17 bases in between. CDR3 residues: CASTLGAADYNEQFF. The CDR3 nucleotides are TGTGCCAGCACCCTGGGGGCGGCCGATTACAATGAGCAGTTCTTC.

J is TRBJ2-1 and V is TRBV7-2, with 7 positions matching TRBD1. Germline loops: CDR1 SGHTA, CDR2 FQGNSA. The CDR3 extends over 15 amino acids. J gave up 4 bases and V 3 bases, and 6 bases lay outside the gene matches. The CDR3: CASSFQGDRYNEQFF. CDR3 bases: TGTGCCAGCAGCTTCCAGGGGGACAGATACAATGAGCAGTTCTTC.

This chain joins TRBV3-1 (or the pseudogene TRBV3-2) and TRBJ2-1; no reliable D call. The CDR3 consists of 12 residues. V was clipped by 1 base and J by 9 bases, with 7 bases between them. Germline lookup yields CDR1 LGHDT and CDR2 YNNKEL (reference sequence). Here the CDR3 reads CASSQVGAEQFF. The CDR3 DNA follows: TGTGCCAGCAGCCAAGTGGGTGCTGAGCAGTTCTTC.

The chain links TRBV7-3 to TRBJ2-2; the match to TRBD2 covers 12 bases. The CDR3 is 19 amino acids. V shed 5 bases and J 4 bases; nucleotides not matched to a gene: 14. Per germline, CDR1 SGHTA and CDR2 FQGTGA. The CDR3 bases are TGTGCCAGCAGCAAAAATCCGCCCCTACTAGCGGGAGGCACCGGGGAGCTGTTTTTT. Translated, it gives CASSKNPPLLAGGTGELFF.

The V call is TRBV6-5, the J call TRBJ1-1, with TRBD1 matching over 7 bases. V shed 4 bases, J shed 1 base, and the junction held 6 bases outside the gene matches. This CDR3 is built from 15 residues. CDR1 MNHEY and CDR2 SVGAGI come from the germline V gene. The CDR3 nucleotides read TGTGCCAGCAGTTTTGGGACAGAACGGAACACTGAAGCTTTCTTT. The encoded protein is CASSFGTERNTEAFF.

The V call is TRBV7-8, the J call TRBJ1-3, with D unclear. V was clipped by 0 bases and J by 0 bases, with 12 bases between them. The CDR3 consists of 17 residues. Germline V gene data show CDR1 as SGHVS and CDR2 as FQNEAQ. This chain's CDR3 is CASSLARPGNSGNTIYF. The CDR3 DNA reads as TGTGCCAGCAGCTTAGCGCGCCCCGGTAACTCTGGAAACACCATATATTTT.

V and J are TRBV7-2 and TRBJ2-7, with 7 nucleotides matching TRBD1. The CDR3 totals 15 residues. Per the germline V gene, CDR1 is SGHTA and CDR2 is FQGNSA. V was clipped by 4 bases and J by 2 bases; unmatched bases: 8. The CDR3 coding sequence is TGTGCCAGCAGCTCCATCGACAGGGTGCCCTACGAGCAGTACTTC. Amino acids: CASSSIDRVPYEQYF.

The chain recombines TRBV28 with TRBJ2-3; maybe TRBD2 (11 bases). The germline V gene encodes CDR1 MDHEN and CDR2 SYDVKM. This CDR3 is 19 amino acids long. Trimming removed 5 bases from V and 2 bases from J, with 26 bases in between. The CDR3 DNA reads TGTGCCAGCAGTCTAGGACAGGGGGGGACTAGCGGTCCCACAGATACGCAGTATTTT. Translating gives CASSLGQGGTSGPTDTQYF.

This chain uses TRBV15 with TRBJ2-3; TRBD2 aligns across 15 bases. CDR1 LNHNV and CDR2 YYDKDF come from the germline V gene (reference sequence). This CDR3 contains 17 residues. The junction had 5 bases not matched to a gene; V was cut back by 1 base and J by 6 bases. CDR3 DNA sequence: TGTGCCACCAGCAGAGGGACTAGCGGGGGGGCGACGGATACGCAGTATTTT. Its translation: CATSRGTSGGATDTQYF.

The CDR3 nucleotides are TGTGCCAGCAGTTCGGGACAGGGGCCCTTCTATGGCTACACCTTC. Translating it yields CASSSGQGPFYGYTF. The chain recombines TRBV6-5 with TRBJ1-2; 10 bases are shared with TRBD1. The length of the CDR3 is 15 residues. Germline V gene lookup returns CDR1 MNHEY and CDR2 SVGAGI. V lost 4 bases to trimming and J lost 4 bases; unmatched junction nucleotides: 6.

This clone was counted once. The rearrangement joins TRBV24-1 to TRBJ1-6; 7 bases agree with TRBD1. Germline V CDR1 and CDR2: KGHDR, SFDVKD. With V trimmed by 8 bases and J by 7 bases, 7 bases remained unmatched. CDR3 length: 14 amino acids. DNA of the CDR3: TGTGCCACCACCCCGACAGGGACAAATTCACCCCTCCACTTT. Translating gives CATTPTGTNSPLHF.

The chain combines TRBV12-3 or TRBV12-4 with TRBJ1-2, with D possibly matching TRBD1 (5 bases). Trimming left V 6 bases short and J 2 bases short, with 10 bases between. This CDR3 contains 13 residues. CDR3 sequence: CASSRVRNYGYTF. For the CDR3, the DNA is TGTGCCAGCAGCAGGGTGAGGAACTATGGCTACACCTTC.

This chain's CDR3 is CASSSPGQNTEAFF. DNA of the CDR3: TGTGCCAGCAGTTCTCCGGGACAGAACACTGAAGCTTTCTTT. The V gene is TRBV27, the J gene TRBJ1-1; TRBD1 is a possible D gene (6 bases). The germline gives CDR1 MNHEY, CDR2 SMNVEV (reference sequence). CDR3 length equals 14 residues. The ends were cut back, 4 bases at V and 1 base at J, with 10 bases in the middle.

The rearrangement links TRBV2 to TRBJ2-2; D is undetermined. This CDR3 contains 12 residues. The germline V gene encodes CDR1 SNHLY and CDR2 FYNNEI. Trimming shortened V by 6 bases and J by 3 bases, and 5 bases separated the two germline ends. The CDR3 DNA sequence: TGTGCCAGCAGACAGTACACCGGGGAGCTGTTTTTT. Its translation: CASRQYTGELFF. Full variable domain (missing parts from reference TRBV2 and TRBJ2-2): EPEVTQTPSHQVTQMGQEVILRCVPISNHLYFYWYRQILGQKVEFLVSFYNNEISEKSEIFDDQFSVERPDGSNFTLKIRSTKLEDSAMYFCASRQYTGELFFGEGSRLTVL.

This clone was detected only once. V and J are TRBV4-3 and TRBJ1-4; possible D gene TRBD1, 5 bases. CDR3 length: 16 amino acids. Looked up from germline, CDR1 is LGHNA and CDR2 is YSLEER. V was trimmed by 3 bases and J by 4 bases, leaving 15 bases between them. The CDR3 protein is CASSQGPGLGNEKLFF. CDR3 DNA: TGCGCCAGCAGCCAGGGACCGGGACTCGGTAATGAAAAACTGTTTTTT.

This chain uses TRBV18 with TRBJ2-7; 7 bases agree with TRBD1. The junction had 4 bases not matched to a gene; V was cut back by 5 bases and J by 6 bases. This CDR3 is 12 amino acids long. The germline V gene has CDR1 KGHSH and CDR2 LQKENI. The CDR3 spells CASSSDRVEQYF. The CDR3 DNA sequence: TGTGCCAGCTCATCAGACAGGGTCGAGCAGTACTTC.

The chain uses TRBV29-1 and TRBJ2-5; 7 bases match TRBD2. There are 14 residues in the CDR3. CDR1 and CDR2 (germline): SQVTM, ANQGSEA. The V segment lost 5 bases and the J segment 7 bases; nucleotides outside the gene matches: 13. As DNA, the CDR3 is TGCAGCGTTACTAGACTAGCCGGATCGGGGACCCAGTACTTC. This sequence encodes CSVTRLAGSGTQYF. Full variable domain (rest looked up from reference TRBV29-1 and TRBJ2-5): SAVISQKPSRDICQRGTSLTIQCQVDSQVTMMFWYRQQPGQSLTLIATANQGSEATYESGFVIDKFPISRPNLTFSTLTVSNMSPEDSSIYLCSVTRLAGSGTQYFGPGTRLLVL.

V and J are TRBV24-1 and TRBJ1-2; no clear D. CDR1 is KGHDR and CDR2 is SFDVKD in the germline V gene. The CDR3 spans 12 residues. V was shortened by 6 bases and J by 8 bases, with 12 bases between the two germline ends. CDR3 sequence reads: CATSSPGLGYTF. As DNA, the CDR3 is TGTGCCACCAGTTCACCGGGCTTGGGCTACACCTTC.

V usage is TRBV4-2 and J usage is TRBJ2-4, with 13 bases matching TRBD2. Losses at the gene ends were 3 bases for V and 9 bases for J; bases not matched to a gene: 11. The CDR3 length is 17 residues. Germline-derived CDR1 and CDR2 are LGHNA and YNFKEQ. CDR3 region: CASSHSGTSGEVGIQYF. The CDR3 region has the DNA TGTGCCAGCAGCCATAGCGGGACTAGCGGGGAGGTGGGCATTCAGTACTTC.

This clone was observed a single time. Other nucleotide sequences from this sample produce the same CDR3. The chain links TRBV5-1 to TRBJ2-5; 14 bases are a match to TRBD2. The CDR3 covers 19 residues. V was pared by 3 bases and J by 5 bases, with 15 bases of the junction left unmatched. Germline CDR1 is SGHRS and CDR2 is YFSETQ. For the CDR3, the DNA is TGCGCCAGCAGCTCGCCGGGACTAGCGGGGGAGGGGGACACGGAGACCCAGTACTTC. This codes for CASSSPGLAGEGDTETQYF.

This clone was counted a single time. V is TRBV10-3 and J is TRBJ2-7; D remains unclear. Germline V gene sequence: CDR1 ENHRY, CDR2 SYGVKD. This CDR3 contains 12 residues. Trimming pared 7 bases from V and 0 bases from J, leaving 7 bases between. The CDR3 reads CAIKRDSYEQYF. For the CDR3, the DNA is TGTGCCATCAAGAGAGACTCCTACGAGCAGTACTTC.

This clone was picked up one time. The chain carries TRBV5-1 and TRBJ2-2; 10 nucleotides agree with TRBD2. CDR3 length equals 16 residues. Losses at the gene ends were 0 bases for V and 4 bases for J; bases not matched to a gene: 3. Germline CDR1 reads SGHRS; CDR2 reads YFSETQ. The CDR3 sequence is CASSLGTSGITGELFF. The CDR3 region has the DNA TGCGCCAGCAGCTTGGGAACTAGCGGGATCACCGGGGAGCTGTTTTTT.

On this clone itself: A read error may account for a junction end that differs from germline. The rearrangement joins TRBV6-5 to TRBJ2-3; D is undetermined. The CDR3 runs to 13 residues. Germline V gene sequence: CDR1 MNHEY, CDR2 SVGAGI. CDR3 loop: CACRLESTDTQYF. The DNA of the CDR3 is TGTGCCTGCAGACTGGAGAGCACAGATACGCAGTATTTT.

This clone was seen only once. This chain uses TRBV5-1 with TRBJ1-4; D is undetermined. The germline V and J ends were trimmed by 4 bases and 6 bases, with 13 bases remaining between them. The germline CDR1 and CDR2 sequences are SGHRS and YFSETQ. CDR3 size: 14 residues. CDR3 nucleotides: TGCGCCAGCAGCCCCGGAAGACCCGATGAAAAACTGTTTTTT. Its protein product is CASSPGRPDEKLFF.